This T cell receptor beta chain was profiled in a study of cytomegalovirus exposure and HLA in healthy donors. Across the study: A later analysis reported the same platform for the roughly 120 validation repertoires and the approximately 720 first-cohort repertoires. Study outcomes and limitations: Reported performance of the classifier showed diagnosis of cytomegalovirus status with high specificity and sensitivity. Researchers catalogued around 150 TCR beta chains as cytomegalovirus-associated.

Clones were read by immunoSEQ multiplex PCR, and TCRdb kept only the in-frame ones, dropping some. The sample carries 55,000 to 65,000 clones, 95% to 96% recorded once. As to this clone: Its cognate antigen is unknown.

The roughly 120-subject validation cohort, separate from the roughly 700-subject first cohort, included the donors. J was trimmed by 5 bases and V by 2 bases; bases with no gene match: 2. Per the germline V gene, CDR1 is SGDLS and CDR2 is YYNGEE. The CDR3 contains 14 residues. This TCR was sampled from a man aged 18 to 30 in good health and CMV-seronegative. The chain uses TRBV9 and TRBJ2-1; 9 nucleotides line up with TRBD2. The specimen sequenced was PBMCs. The CDR3 loop reads CASSVAGGDNEQFF. The CDR3 nucleotides read TGTGCCAGCAGCGTCGCGGGAGGGGACAATGAGCAGTTCTTC.